The entry that follows covers one TCR beta chain sequence. This specimen belongs to a study of CD8 T cells in Susac syndrome. Study details: At the time of blood draw, patients with Susac syndrome were therapy-naive, receiving corticosteroids, or receiving intravenous immunoglobulin alone.

Random hexamers served to reverse transcribe roughly 0.45 to 1 ug RNA. One entry per CDR3 protein results from TCRdb running MiXCR on the immunoSEQ multiplex PCR reads. The table includes 170,000 or so distinct CDR3 sequences, about 96% detected once. TCR beta sequencing was performed on blood CD8+ and CD4+ T cells. CDR3 size: 14 residues. V lost 3 bases to trimming and J lost 4 bases, with 10 bases between them. Germline CDR1 and CDR2: SGDLS and YYNGEE. The source is a human donor with Susac syndrome. Source material: CD4+ T cells from PBMCs. The chain links TRBV9 to TRBJ2-2, with D possibly matching TRBD1 (6 bases). The CDR3 region has the DNA TGTGCCAGCAGCGCGCAGGGGTCCACCGGGGAGCTGTTTTTT. Protein sequence: CASSAQGSTGELFF. The whole variable domain, filled in from reference TRBV9 and TRBJ2-2, reads DSGVTQTPKHLITATGQRVTLRCSPRSGDLSVYWYQQSLDQGLQFLIQYYNGEERAKGNILERFSAQQFPDLHSELNLSSLELGDSALYFCASSAQGSTGELFFGEGSRLTVL.